This T cell receptor (beta chain) emerged from a study of beta chain features in type 1 diabetes. In the study overall: Similarity in age, gender and cell yields was seen between patients and healthy donors.

This CDR3 is built from 16 residues. CDR1 is LNHDA and CDR2 is SQIVND in the germline V gene (reference sequence). V lost 5 bases to trimming and J lost 2 bases; unmatched junction nucleotides: 8. Expressed TCRB transcripts were sequenced because the isolated RNA had all been reverse transcribed beforehand. Assay: immunoSEQ multiplex PCR; the TCRdb copy retains only in-frame clones and omits some. This sample yields 500,000 to 700,000 clones, of which around 15% are seen a single time; 0.09% to 0.095% belongs to the top ten. Sequenced sample: naive CD4+ T cells from blood. This clonotype was sampled from a man younger than 30 in good health. The chain combines TRBV19 with TRBJ2-7; 11 bases are a match to TRBD1. CDR3 bases: TGTGCCAGTAGTCCCCCGGGACAGGGGGACCCCTACGAGCAGTACTTC. It encodes CASSPPGQGDPYEQYF.